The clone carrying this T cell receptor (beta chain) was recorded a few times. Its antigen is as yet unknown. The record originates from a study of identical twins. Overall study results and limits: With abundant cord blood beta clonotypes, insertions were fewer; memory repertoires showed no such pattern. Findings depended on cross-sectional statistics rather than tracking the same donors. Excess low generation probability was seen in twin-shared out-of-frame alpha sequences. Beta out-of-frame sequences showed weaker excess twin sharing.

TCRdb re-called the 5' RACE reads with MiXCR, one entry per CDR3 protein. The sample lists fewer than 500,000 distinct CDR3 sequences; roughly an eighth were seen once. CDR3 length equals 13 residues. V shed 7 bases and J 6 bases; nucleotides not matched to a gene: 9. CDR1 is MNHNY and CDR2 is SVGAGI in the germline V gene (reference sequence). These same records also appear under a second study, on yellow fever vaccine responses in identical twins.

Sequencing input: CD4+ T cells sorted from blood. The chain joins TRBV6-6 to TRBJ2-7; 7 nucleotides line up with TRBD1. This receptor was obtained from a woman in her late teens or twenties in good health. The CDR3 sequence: CASKIETGREQYF. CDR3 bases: TGTGCCAGCAAAATTGAGACAGGGCGCGAGCAGTACTTC.